The rows below give T cell receptor beta chains drawn from one sample of a study of beta chain features in type 1 diabetes. TCRdb keeps only in-frame clones here, not all; method: immunoSEQ multiplex PCR. The profile shows 900,000 or so clones, about a sixth of them singletons. The sample was naive CD4+ T cells from blood. Receptors were obtained from a woman aged 18-29 years in good health. Each CDR3 is given with its conserved first and last residue. D genes are given only for firm matches. Size tells how often a clone was seen (once, few, many) or the class of an expanded clone, and some rows leave it out.

v_call: TRBV4-2; clone_size: -; d_call: -; j_call: TRBJ2-5; cdr3_length: 12; cdr3_aa: CASSQVRETQYF; cdr3_nt: TGTGCCAGCAGCCAAGTCCGCGAGACCCAGTACTTC
v_call: TRBV18; clone_size: -; d_call: TRBD1; j_call: TRBJ1-1; cdr3_length: 16; cdr3_aa: CASSPGTGGGNTEAFF; cdr3_nt: TGTGCCAGCTCACCCGGGACAGGGGGAGGGAACACTGAAGCTTTCTTT
v_call: TRBV10-3; clone_size: few; d_call: TRBD1; j_call: TRBJ2-1; cdr3_length: 15; cdr3_aa: CAIRPGQGFYNEQFF; cdr3_nt: TGTGCCATCAGACCGGGACAGGGGTTCTACAATGAGCAGTTCTTC
v_call: TRBV5-1; clone_size: few; d_call: TRBD1; j_call: TRBJ2-7; cdr3_length: 15; cdr3_aa: CASSLIGDSPYEQYF; cdr3_nt: TGCGCCAGCAGCTTGATCGGGGACAGTCCCTACGAGCAGTACTTC
v_call: TRBV6-5; clone_size: few; d_call: TRBD2; j_call: TRBJ2-5; cdr3_length: 15; cdr3_aa: CASSYSGQRGETQYF; cdr3_nt: TGTGCCAGCAGTTACTCGGGGCAGCGGGGCGAGACCCAGTACTTC
v_call: TRBV4-2; clone_size: few; d_call: -; j_call: TRBJ2-1; cdr3_length: 14; cdr3_aa: CASSQGHRPNEQFF; cdr3_nt: TGTGCCAGCAGCCAGGGACACCGGCCCAATGAGCAGTTCTTC
v_call: TRBV2; clone_size: -; d_call: -; j_call: TRBJ2-7; cdr3_length: 14; cdr3_aa: CASRTRDTSYEQYF; cdr3_nt: TGTGCCAGCAGAACCAGGGACACCTCCTACGAGCAGTACTTC
v_call: TRBV5-4; clone_size: -; d_call: TRBD1; j_call: TRBJ1-1; cdr3_length: 15; cdr3_aa: CASSRYGQGRTEAFF; cdr3_nt: TGTGCCAGCAGCCGATACGGACAGGGGAGAACTGAAGCTTTCTTT
v_call: TRBV4-2; clone_size: few; d_call: -; j_call: TRBJ1-2; cdr3_length: 14; cdr3_aa: CASSQDLATYGYTF; cdr3_nt: TGTGCCAGCAGCCAAGATCTGGCAACCTATGGCTACACCTTC
v_call: TRBV7-6; clone_size: -; d_call: -; j_call: TRBJ1-1; cdr3_length: 14; cdr3_aa: CASSLANRAAEAFF; cdr3_nt: TGTGCCAGCAGCTTAGCGAACAGGGCAGCTGAAGCTTTCTTT
v_call: TRBV14; clone_size: few; d_call: -; j_call: TRBJ1-2; cdr3_length: 9; cdr3_aa: CASRDGYTF; cdr3_nt: TGTGCCAGCAGGGATGGCTACACCTTC
v_call: TRBV7-9; clone_size: few; d_call: TRBD2; j_call: TRBJ2-2; cdr3_length: 16; cdr3_aa: CASSLGTSRHTGELFF; cdr3_nt: TGTGCCAGCAGCCTAGGGACTAGCAGACACACCGGGGAGCTGTTTTTT
v_call: TRBV11-2; clone_size: few; d_call: TRBD2; j_call: TRBJ2-1; cdr3_length: 15; cdr3_aa: CASSLAGGRADEQFF; cdr3_nt: TGTGCCAGCAGCTTAGCTGGCGGGAGGGCCGATGAGCAGTTCTTC
v_call: TRBV28; clone_size: -; d_call: -; j_call: TRBJ2-1; cdr3_length: 16; cdr3_aa: CASSLPPSTRGNEQFF; cdr3_nt: TGTGCCAGCAGTCTCCCTCCTTCCACCCGGGGCAATGAGCAGTTCTTC
v_call: TRBV19; clone_size: few; d_call: TRBD1; j_call: TRBJ2-2; cdr3_length: 17; cdr3_aa: CASSIGGGTGDTGELFF; cdr3_nt: TGTGCCAGTAGTATAGGTGGGGGGACAGGGGACACCGGGGAGCTGTTTTTT
v_call: TRBV15; clone_size: few; d_call: -; j_call: TRBJ2-7; cdr3_length: 14; cdr3_aa: CATSRGFNSYEQYF; cdr3_nt: TGTGCCACCAGCAGAGGTTTCAACTCCTACGAGCAGTACTTC
v_call: TRBV29-1; clone_size: few; d_call: TRBD2; j_call: TRBJ2-1; cdr3_length: 16; cdr3_aa: CSVEVRTSDSYNEQFF; cdr3_nt: TGCAGCGTTGAAGTTCGTACTAGCGACTCCTACAATGAGCAGTTCTTC
v_call: TRBV6-6; clone_size: few; d_call: TRBD2; j_call: TRBJ2-5; cdr3_length: 16; cdr3_aa: CASSAKGLAGRETQYF; cdr3_nt: TGTGCCAGCAGTGCGAAGGGACTAGCGGGAAGAGAGACCCAGTACTTC
v_call: TRBV19; clone_size: once; d_call: TRBD2; j_call: TRBJ2-4; cdr3_length: 16; cdr3_aa: CASEPGLAWTKNIQYF; cdr3_nt: TGTGCCAGCGAACCGGGACTAGCTTGGACCAAAAACATTCAGTACTTC
v_call: TRBV4-2; clone_size: -; d_call: TRBD1; j_call: TRBJ2-3; cdr3_length: 16; cdr3_aa: CASSWVTGSSTDTQYF; cdr3_nt: TGTGCCAGCAGCTGGGTGACAGGGTCATCCACAGATACGCAGTATTTT
v_call: TRBV9; clone_size: few; d_call: -; j_call: TRBJ1-2; cdr3_length: 15; cdr3_aa: CASSRGGATHYGYTF; cdr3_nt: TGTGCCAGCAGCCGGGGTGGCGCGACCCACTATGGCTACACCTTC
v_call: TRBV15; clone_size: few; d_call: TRBD2; j_call: TRBJ2-1; cdr3_length: 18; cdr3_aa: CATSRGLQSGRAHNEQFF; cdr3_nt: TGTGCCACCAGCAGAGGATTACAAAGCGGGAGGGCCCACAATGAGCAGTTCTTC
v_call: TRBV4-2; clone_size: -; d_call: TRBD2; j_call: TRBJ2-7; cdr3_length: 15; cdr3_aa: CASSRLASGADEQCF; cdr3_nt: TGTGCCAGCAGCCGTCTGGCTAGCGGGGCGGACGAGCAGTGCTTC
v_call: TRBV5-1; clone_size: -; d_call: TRBD2; j_call: TRBJ2-5; cdr3_length: 17; cdr3_aa: CASSLVGLADYEETQYF; cdr3_nt: TGCGCCAGCAGCTTGGTGGGACTAGCGGATTACGAGGAGACCCAGTACTTC
v_call: TRBV6-5; clone_size: -; d_call: TRBD2; j_call: TRBJ2-7; cdr3_length: 13; cdr3_aa: CASRESGSYEQYF; cdr3_nt: TGTGCCAGCAGGGAGAGCGGGAGCTACGAGCAGTACTTC
v_call: TRBV29-1; clone_size: -; d_call: TRBD2; j_call: TRBJ2-1; cdr3_length: 18; cdr3_aa: CSVQVQVASGRVYNEQFF; cdr3_nt: TGCAGCGTTCAAGTTCAGGTGGCTAGCGGGAGGGTATACAATGAGCAGTTCTTC
v_call: TRBV5-4; clone_size: few; d_call: -; j_call: TRBJ2-3; cdr3_length: 12; cdr3_aa: CASSLDTDTQYF; cdr3_nt: TGTGCCAGCAGCCTGGACACAGATACGCAGTATTTT
v_call: TRBV7-9; clone_size: few; d_call: -; j_call: TRBJ1-4; cdr3_length: 15; cdr3_aa: CASSLAGTWGEKLFF; cdr3_nt: TGTGCCAGCAGCTTAGCCGGGACTTGGGGAGAAAAACTGTTTTTT
v_call: TRBV6-5; clone_size: few; d_call: -; j_call: TRBJ2-7; cdr3_length: 14; cdr3_aa: CASSYSRDSYEQYF; cdr3_nt: TGTGCCAGCAGTTACTCGAGGGATTCCTACGAGCAGTACTTC
v_call: TRBV20-1; clone_size: few; d_call: -; j_call: TRBJ1-2; cdr3_length: 11; cdr3_aa: CSARERDGYTF; cdr3_nt: TGCAGTGCGCGCGAAAGAGATGGCTACACCTTC
v_call: TRBV4-3; clone_size: -; d_call: -; j_call: TRBJ1-3; cdr3_length: 14; cdr3_aa: CASSQAGSGNTIYF; cdr3_nt: TGCGCCAGCAGCCAAGCCGGCTCTGGAAACACCATATATTTT
v_call: TRBV7-3; clone_size: -; d_call: TRBD2; j_call: TRBJ2-1; cdr3_length: 16; cdr3_aa: CASSLVSGTSNNEQFF; cdr3_nt: TGTGCCAGCAGCTTAGTTTCCGGGACTAGCAACAATGAGCAGTTCTTC